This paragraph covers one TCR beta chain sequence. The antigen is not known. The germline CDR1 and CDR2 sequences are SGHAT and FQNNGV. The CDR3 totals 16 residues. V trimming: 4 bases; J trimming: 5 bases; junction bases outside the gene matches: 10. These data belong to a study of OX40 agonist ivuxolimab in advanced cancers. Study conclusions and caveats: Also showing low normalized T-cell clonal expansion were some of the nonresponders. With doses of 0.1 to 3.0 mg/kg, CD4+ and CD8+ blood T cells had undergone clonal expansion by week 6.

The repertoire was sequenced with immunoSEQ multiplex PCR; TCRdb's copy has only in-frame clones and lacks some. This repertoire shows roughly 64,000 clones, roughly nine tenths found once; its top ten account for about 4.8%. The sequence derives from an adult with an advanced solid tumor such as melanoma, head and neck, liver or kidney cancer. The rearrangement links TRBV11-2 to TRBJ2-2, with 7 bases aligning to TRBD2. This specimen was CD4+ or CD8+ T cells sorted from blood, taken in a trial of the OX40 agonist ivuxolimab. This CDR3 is CASSSLRTSYTGELFF. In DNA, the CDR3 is TGTGCCAGCAGCTCCCTCCGGACTAGTTATACCGGGGAGCTGTTTTTT.